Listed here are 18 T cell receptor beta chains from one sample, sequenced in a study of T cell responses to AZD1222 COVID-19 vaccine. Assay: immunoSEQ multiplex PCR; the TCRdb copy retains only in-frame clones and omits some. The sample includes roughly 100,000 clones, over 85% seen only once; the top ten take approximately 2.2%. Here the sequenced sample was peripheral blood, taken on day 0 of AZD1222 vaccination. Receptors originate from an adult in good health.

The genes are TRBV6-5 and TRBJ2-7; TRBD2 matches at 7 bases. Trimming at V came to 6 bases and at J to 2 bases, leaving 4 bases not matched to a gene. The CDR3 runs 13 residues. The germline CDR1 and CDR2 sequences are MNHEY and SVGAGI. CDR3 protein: CASSLAEPYEQYF. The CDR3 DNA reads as TGTGCCAGCAGCCTAGCGGAGCCCTACGAGCAGTACTTC.

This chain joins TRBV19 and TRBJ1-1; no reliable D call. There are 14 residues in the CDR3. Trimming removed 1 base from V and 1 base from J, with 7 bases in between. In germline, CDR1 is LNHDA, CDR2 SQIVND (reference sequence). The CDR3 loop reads CASSIVGGNTEAFF. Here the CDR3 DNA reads TGTGCCAGTAGTATAGTGGGTGGGAACACTGAAGCTTTCTTT.

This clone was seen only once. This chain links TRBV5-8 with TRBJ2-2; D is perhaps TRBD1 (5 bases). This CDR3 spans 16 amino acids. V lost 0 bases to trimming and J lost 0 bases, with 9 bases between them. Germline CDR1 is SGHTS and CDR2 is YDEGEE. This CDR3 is CASSLGQLANTGELFF. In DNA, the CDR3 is TGTGCCAGCAGCTTGGGACAGCTCGCGAACACCGGGGAGCTGTTTTTT.

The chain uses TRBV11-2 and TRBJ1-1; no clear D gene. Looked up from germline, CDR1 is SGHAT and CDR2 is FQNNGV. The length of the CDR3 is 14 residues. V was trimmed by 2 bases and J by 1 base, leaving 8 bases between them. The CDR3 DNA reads TGTGCCAGCAGCTTAACGTCGGGGAACACTGAAGCTTTCTTT. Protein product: CASSLTSGNTEAFF.

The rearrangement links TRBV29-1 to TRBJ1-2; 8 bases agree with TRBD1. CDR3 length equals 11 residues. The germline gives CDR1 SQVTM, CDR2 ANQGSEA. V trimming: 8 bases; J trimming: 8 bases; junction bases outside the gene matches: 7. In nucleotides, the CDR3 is TGCAGCTTCAGGGGGCTAGAAGGCTACACCTTC. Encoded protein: CSFRGLEGYTF.

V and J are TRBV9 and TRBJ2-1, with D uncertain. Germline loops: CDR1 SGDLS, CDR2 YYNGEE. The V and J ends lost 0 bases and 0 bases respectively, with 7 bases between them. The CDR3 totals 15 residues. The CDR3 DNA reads TGTGCCAGCAGCGTAGACGCCTTCTCCTACAATGAGCAGTTCTTC. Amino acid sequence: CASSVDAFSYNEQFF.

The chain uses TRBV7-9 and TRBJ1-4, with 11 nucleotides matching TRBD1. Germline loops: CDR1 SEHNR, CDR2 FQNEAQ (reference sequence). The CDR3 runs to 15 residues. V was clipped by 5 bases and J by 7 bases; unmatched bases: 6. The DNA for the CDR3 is TGTGCCAGCAGCCCGAGGACAGGGGGCACTGAAAAACTGTTTTTT. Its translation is CASSPRTGGTEKLFF. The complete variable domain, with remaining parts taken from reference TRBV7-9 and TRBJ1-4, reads DTGVSQNPRHKITKRGQNVTFRCDPISEHNRLYWYRQTLGQGPEFLTYFQNEAQLEKSRLLSDRFSAERPKGSFSTLEIQRTEQGDSAMYLCASSPRTGGTEKLFFGSGTQLSVL.

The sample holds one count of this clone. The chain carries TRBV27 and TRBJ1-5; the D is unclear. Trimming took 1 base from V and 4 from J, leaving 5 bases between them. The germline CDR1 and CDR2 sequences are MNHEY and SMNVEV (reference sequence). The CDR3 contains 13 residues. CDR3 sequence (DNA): TGTGCCAGCAGTTTATTTGGGAATCAGCCCCAGCATTTT. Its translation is CASSLFGNQPQHF.

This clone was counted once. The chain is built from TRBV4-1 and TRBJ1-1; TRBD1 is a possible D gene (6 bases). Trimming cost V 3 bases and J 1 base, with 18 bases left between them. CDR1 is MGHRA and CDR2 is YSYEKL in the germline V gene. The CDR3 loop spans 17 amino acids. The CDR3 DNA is TGCGCCAGCAGCCACCGTATTGTTTCAGGGGAGAACACTGAAGCTTTCTTT. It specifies CASSHRIVSGENTEAFF.

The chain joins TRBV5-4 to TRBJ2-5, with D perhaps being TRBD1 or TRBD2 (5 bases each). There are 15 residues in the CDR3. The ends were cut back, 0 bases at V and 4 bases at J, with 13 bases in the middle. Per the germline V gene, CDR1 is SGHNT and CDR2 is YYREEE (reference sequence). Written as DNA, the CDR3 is TGTGCCAGCAGCTTGGGGACGGGAAGGGGAGAGACCCAGTACTTC. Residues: CASSLGTGRGETQYF.

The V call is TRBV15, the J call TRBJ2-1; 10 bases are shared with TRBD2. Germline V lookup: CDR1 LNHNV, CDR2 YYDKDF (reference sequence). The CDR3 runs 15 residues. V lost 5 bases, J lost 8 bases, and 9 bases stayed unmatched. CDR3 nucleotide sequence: TGTGCCACCAGCCTTACCACCGGGACTAGCGATGAGCAGTTCTTC. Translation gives CATSLTTGTSDEQFF.

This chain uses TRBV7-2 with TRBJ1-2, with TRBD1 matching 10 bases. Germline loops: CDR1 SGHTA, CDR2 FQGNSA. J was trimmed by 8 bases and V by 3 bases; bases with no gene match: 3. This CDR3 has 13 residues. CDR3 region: CASSLTGGQGYTF. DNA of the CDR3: TGTGCCAGCAGCTTGACAGGGGGCCAGGGCTACACCTTC.

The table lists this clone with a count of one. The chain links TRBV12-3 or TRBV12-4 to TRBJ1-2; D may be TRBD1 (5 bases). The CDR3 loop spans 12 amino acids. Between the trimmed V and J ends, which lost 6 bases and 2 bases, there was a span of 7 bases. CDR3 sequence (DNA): TGTGCCAGCAGGAGACAGAACTATGGCTACACCTTC. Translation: CASRRQNYGYTF.

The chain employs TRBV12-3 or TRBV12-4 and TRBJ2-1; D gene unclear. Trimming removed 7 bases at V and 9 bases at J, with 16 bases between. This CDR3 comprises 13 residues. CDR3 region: CASTGLGSTEQFF. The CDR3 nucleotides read TGTGCCAGCACCGGGCTAGGAAGCACTGAGCAGTTCTTC.

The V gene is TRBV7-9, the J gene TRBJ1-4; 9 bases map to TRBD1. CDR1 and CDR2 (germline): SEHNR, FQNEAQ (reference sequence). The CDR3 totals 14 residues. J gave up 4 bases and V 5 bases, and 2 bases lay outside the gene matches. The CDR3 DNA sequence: TGTGCCAGCAGCGAGACAGGGGGTAATGAAAAACTGTTTTTT. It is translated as CASSETGGNEKLFF.

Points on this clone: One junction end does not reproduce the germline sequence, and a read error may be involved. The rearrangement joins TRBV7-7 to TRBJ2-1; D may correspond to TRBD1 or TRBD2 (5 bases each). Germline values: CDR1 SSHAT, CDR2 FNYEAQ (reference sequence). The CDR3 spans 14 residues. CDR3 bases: TGTGCTAGCAGCTTAGCCGGGGCCGACAATGAGCAGTTCTTC. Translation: CASSLAGADNEQFF.

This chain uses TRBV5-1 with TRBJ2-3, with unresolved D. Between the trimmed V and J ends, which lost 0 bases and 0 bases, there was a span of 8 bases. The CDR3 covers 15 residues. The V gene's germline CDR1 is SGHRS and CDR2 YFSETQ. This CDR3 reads CASSLDWSSTDTQYF. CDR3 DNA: TGCGCCAGCAGCTTGGACTGGAGTAGCACAGATACGCAGTATTTT.

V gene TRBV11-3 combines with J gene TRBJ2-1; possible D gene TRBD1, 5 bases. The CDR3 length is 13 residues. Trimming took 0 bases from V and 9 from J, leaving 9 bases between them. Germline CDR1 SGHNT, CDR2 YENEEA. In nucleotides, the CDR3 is TGTGCCAGCAGCTTAGAGGGGCAGGGTGAGCAGTTCTTC. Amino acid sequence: CASSLEGQGEQFF.